This entry describes one T cell receptor (beta chain). As processed by the authors: Quantification of nucleated cells was approximated via reference gene primer amplification. Sequencing was performed with immunoSEQ multiplex PCR; in TCRdb, only in-frame clones are kept and a portion is missing. V, J and clone size are those of that table, while D and trimming were read from the DNA. The table has 300,000 to 450,000 clones, roughly 89% seen once. Seattle researchers signed up patients amid active infection and tracked them longitudinally. This specimen belongs to a study of blood T cell repertoires in COVID-19. Study summary: Acute and convalescent COVID-19 samples came from the United States, Italy and Spain. PBMCs, B-cell-depleted T cells, or T cells provided the cDNA or gDNA that made up the material.

Trimming removed 4 bases from V and 3 bases from J, with 16 bases in between. The CDR3 contains 15 residues. In germline, CDR1 is LNHNV, CDR2 YYDKDF (reference sequence). The chain recombines TRBV15 with TRBJ2-7; maybe TRBD2 (6 bases). This receptor was taken from a woman aged 55 to 70 with COVID-19, enrolled during active disease. The sample consisted of peripheral blood. The CDR3 region has the DNA TGTGCCACCAGCAAACGGGTGGAGGGGATCTACGAGCAGTACTTC. Translated, it gives CATSKRVEGIYEQYF.